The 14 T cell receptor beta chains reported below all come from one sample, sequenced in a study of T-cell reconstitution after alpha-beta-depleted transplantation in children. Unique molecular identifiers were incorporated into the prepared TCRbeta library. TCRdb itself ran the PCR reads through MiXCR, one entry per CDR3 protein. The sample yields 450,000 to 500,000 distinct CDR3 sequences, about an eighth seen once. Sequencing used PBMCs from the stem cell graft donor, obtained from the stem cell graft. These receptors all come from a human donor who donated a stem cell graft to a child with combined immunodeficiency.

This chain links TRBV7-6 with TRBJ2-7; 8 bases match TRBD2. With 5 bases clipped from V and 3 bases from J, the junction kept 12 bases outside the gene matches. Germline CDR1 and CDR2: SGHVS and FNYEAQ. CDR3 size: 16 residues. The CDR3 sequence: CASSPTGGGPHYEQYF. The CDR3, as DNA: TGTGCCAGCAGCCCTACGGGGGGGGGGCCTCACTACGAGCAGTACTTC.

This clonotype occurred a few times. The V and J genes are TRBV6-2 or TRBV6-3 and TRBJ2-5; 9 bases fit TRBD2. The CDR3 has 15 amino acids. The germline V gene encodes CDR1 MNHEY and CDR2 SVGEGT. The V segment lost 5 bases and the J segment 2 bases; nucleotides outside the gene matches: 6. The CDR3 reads CASSATSGEQETQYF. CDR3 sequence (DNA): TGTGCCAGCAGTGCGACTAGCGGAGAACAAGAGACCCAGTACTTC.

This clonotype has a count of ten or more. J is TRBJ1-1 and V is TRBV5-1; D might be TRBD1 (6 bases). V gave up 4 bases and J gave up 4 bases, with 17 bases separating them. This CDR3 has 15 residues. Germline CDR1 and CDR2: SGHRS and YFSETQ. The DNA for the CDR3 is TGCGCCAGCAGCGGATTACAGGGTGGTAGCACTGAAGCTTTCTTT. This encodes CASSGLQGGSTEAFF.

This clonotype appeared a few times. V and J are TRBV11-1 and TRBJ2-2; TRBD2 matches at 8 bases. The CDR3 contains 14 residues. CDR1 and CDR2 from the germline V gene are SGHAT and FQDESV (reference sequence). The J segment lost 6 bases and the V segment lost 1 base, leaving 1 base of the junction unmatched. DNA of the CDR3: TGTGCCAGCAGCTTAGGACTAGCGCCCGGGGAGCTGTTTTTT. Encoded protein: CASSLGLAPGELFF.

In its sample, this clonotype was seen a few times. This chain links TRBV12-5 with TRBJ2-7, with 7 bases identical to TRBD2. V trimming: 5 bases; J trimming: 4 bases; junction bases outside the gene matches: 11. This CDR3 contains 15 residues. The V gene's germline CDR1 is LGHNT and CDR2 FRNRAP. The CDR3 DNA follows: TGTGCTAGTGGTCTCCGGCGGGAGAAGAGGTACGAGCAGTACTTC. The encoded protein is CASGLRREKRYEQYF.

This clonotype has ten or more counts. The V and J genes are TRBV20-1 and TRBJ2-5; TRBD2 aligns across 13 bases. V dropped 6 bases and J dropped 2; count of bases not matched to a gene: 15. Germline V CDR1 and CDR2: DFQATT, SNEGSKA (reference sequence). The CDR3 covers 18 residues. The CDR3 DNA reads TGCAGTGCAACAACCGGACTAGCGGGGGCCCGGACTCAAGAGACCCAGTACTTC. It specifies CSATTGLAGARTQETQYF.

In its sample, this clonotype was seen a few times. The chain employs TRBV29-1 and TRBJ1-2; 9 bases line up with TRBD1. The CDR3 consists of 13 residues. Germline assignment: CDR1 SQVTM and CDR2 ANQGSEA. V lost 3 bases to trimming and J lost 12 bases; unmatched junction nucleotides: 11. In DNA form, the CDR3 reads TGCAGCGTTGACGAGGGACAGGGATACTTCGACACCTTC. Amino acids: CSVDEGQGYFDTF.

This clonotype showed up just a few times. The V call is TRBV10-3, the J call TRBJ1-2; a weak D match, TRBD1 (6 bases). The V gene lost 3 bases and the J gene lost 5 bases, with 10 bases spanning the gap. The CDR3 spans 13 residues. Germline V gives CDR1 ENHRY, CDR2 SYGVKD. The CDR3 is CAISDDRPYGYTF. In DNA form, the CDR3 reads TGTGCCATCAGTGACGACAGGCCTTATGGCTACACCTTC.

CDR3 region: CASSQDPRGNSPLHF. CDR3 nucleotides: TGTGCCAGCAGCCAAGATCCAAGGGGGAATTCACCCCTCCACTTT. This chain links TRBV4-2 with TRBJ1-6; weak D call: TRBD1 (6 bases). CDR1 LGHNA and CDR2 YNFKEQ come from the germline V gene. This CDR3 comprises 15 residues. Trimming cost V 0 bases and J 7 bases, with 10 bases left between them.

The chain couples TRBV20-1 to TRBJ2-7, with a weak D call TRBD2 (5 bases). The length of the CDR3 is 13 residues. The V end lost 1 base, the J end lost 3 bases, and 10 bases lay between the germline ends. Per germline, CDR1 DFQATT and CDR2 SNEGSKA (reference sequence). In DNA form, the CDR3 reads TGCAGTGCTAGAGGATTCCGGGACTACGAGCAGTACTTC. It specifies CSARGFRDYEQYF.

The CDR3 spells CASSSSRQADIQYF. The CDR3 bases are TGTGCCAGCAGTTCCTCCCGACAGGCGGACATTCAGTACTTC. The chain is built from TRBV12-3 or TRBV12-4 and TRBJ2-4; D may be TRBD1 (6 bases). Trimming took 4 bases from V and 8 from J, leaving 15 bases between them. The CDR3 has 14 residues.

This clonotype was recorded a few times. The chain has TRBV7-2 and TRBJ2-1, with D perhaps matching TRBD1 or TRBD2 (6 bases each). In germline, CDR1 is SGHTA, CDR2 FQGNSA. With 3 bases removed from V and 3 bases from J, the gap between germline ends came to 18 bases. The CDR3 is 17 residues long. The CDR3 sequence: CASSLRTGRPNYNEQFF. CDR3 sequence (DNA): TGTGCCAGCAGCTTGAGAACAGGGAGGCCCAACTACAATGAGCAGTTCTTC.

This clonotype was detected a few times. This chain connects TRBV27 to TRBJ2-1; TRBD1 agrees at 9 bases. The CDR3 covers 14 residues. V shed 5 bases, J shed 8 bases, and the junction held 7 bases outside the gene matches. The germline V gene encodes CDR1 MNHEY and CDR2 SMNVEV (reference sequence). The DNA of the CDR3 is TGTGCCAGCAGTCCCGGGACAGGGTGGGATGAGCAGTTCTTC. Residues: CASSPGTGWDEQFF.

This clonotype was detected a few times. Here the CDR3 DNA reads TGTGCCAGCACCCTTAGGGGGTCCCCTACTTACGAGCAGTACTTC. It codes for CASTLRGSPTYEQYF. The chain links TRBV11-2 to TRBJ2-7; weak D call: TRBD1 (6 bases). Trimming removed 7 bases at V and 4 bases at J, with 20 bases between. The CDR3 totals 15 residues. Germline V gene sequence: CDR1 SGHAT, CDR2 FQNNGV. Filled out from reference TRBV11-2 and TRBJ2-7, the complete variable domain reads EAGVAQSPRYKIIEKRQSVAFWCNPISGHATLYWYQQILGQGPKLLIQFQNNGVVDDSQLPKDRFSAERLKGVDSTLKIQPAKLEDSAVYLCASTLRGSPTYEQYFGPGTRLTVT.